Included here is one TCR beta chain sequence, with context. The germline V and J ends were trimmed by 3 bases and 1 base, with 12 bases remaining between them. This CDR3 spans 15 amino acids. Per germline, CDR1 MNHNS and CDR2 SASEGT. Profiling relied on immunoSEQ multiplex PCR, and the TCRdb table lists in-frame clones only, not all of them. The table records about 65,000 clones, roughly 92% of them present only once. The sample comes from a study of T cell changes during pregnancy in multiple sclerosis. This clonotype originated in a female donor in good health, enrolled as a control in a pregnancy study. Sequencing was performed on CD8+ T cells from peripheral blood mononuclear cells, taken in the third trimester of pregnancy. The chain uses TRBV6-1 and TRBJ1-1; D gene unclear. For the CDR3, the DNA is TGTGCCAGCAGTGAGCTTTATGCAGGGAACACTGAAGCTTTCTTT. Translation: CASSELYAGNTEAFF.